This T cell receptor (beta chain) was identified in a study of blood T cell repertoires in COVID-19. About the research overall: PBMCs, B-cell-depleted T cells, or T cells provided the cDNA or gDNA that made up the material.

Study members were between roughly 18 and 100 years old and lived in 20 to 30 US regions. Clinical histories supplied by participants themselves formed the basis of cohort assignment. Someone with COVID-19 had been met by exposed participants within 2 weeks before study entry. V lost 8 bases to trimming and J lost 4 bases, with 11 bases between them. The germline V gene encodes CDR1 SQVTM and CDR2 ANQGSEA. This CDR3 has 11 residues. Clones were sequenced by immunoSEQ multiplex PCR, and TCRdb holds only the in-frame ones, with some missing. This sample has more than 200,000 clones; over 80% occur once, and the top ten carry under 4.5%.

The source of this sequence is a woman aged 25 to 39 who had been exposed to COVID-19. The specimen sequenced was PBMCs or T cells enriched from blood (not recorded which). This chain links TRBV29-1 with TRBJ1-2; a weak D match, TRBD1 (6 bases). The CDR3 coding sequence is TGCAGCATTAGGACAGTCTATGGCTACACCTTC. Its protein is CSIRTVYGYTF.